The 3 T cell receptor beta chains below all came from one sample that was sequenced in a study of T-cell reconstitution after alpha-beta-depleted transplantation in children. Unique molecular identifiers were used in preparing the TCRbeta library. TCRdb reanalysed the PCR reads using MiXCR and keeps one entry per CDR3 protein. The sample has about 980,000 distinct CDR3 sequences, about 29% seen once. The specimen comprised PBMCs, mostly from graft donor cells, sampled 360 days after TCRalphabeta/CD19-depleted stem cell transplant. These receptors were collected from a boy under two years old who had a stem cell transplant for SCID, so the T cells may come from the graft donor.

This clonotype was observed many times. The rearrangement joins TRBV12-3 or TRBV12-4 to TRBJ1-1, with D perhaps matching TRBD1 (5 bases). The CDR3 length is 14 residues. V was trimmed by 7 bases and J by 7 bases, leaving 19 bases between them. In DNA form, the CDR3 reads TGTGCCAGCACCATCGAGGGGTCCTCCTTTGAAGCTTTCTTT. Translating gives CASTIEGSSFEAFF.

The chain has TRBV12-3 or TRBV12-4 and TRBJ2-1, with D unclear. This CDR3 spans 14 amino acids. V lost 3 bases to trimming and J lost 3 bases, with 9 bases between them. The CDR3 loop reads CASSFSGSYNEQFF. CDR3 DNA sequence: TGTGCCAGCAGTTTCTCGGGCAGCTACAATGAGCAGTTCTTC.

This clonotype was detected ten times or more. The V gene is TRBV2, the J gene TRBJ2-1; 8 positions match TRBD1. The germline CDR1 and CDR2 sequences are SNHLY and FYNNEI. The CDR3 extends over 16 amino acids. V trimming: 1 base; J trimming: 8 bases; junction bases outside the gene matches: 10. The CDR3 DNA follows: TGTGCCAGCAGTGAAGTACGGACAGGGTGGGATGATGAGCAGTTCTTC. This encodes CASSEVRTGWDDEQFF.